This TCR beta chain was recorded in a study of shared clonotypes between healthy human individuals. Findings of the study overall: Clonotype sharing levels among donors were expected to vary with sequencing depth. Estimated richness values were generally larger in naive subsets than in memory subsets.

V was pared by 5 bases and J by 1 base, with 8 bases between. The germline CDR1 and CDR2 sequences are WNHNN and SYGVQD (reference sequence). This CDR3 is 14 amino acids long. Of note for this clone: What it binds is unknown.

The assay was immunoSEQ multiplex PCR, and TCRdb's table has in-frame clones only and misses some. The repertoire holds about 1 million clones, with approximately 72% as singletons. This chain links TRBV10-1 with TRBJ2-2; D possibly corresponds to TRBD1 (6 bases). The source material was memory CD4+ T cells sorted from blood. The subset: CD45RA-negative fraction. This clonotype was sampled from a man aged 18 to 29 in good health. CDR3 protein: CASSRQVNTGELFF. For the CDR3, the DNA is TGCGCCAGCAGTCGACAGGTGAACACCGGGGAGCTGTTTTTT.